The rows below give T cell receptor beta chains drawn from one sample of a study of blood T cells in healthy people across ages. Using its own MiXCR run on the 5' RACE reads, TCRdb lists one record per CDR3 protein. The sample lists hundreds of thousands of distinct CDR3 sequences, 49% occurring once. The sequenced sample consisted of blood. Receptor source: a woman in her sixties or seventies in good health. The CDR3 runs from the conserved cysteine through the conserved F or W. The D gene is left open where the match is weak. Rows may omit the clone size; those that give it use once, few, many or a size class.

.	.	TRBV20-1	TRBJ1-6	CSARVGGDSPLHF	TGCAGTGCTAGAGTCGGTGGGGATTCACCCCTCCACTTT
.	.	TRBV4-3	TRBJ2-7	CASSQEGGDEQYF	TGCGCCAGCAGCCAAGAGGGTGGTGACGAGCAGTACTTC
.	.	TRBV30	TRBJ2-1	CAWSVNPEQFF	TGTGCCTGGAGTGTAAACCCTGAGCAGTTCTTC
TRBD2	.	TRBV28	TRBJ2-7	CASSLWEGKSAGVEQYF	TGTGCCAGCAGTTTATGGGAAGGAAAGTCGGCGGGGGTCGAGCAGTACTTC
TRBD1	.	TRBV5-5	TRBJ1-5	CASSSQGANQPQHF	TGTGCCAGCAGCTCACAGGGGGCCAATCAGCCCCAGCATTTT
TRBD1	few	TRBV5-8	TRBJ2-5	CASLRDRQETQYF	TGTGCCAGCCTCCGGGACAGACAAGAGACCCAGTACTTC
.	many	TRBV4-3	TRBJ1-4	CASSQEGLHQSGKLFF	TGCGCCAGCAGCCAAGAGGGTCTCCATCAGTCCGGAAAACTGTTTTTT
.	.	TRBV29-1	TRBJ2-3	CSVGTSTDTQYF	TGCAGCGTTGGGACTAGCACAGATACGCAGTATTTT
.	.	TRBV6-6	TRBJ2-5	CASSYILQSEQYF	TGTGCCAGCAGTTACATCCTCCAGTCGGAGCAGTACTTC
TRBD2	.	TRBV7-8	TRBJ2-2	CALERERAGELFF	TGTGCCTTAGAGCGGGAGAGGGCCGGGGAGCTGTTTTTT
.	.	TRBV6-6	TRBJ2-4	CASSTYLGDFRNIQYF	TGTGCCAGCAGTACGTATTTGGGAGATTTCAGAAACATTCAGTACTTC
TRBD2	few	TRBV5-1	TRBJ2-3	CASSLGLAGGTQYF	TGCGCCAGCAGCTTGGGACTAGCGGGAGGTACGCAGTATTTT
TRBD2	once	TRBV7-2	TRBJ2-1	CASSDRHSGGNNEQFF	TGTGCCAGCAGCGACCGTCATAGCGGGGGTAACAATGAGCAGTTCTTC
TRBD2	few	TRBV12-3/TRBV12-4	TRBJ2-1	CASSFSSLTSGSIDEQFF	TGTGCCAGCAGTTTCTCTAGTTTGACTAGCGGGAGTATAGATGAGCAGTTCTTC
.	.	TRBV5-1	TRBJ2-1	CASSLDSASSYNEQFF	TGCGCCAGCAGCTTGGATAGCGCCAGCTCCTACAATGAGCAGTTCTTC
.	.	TRBV6-2/TRBV6-3	TRBJ2-7	CASSALFPLEQYF	TGTGCCAGCAGTGCCCTCTTCCCTCTCGAGCAGTACTTC
.	.	TRBV20-1	TRBJ2-3	CSARDLRERPDTQYF	TGCAGTGCTAGAGATCTCCGGGAGAGGCCAGATACGCAGTATTTT
.	.	TRBV28	TRBJ2-1	CATRRRVPCNEQFF	TGTGCCACTCGTCGGAGGGTTCCCTGCAATGAGCAGTTCTTC
.	.	TRBV11-2	TRBJ2-5	CASSLSPSTQYF	TGTGCCAGCAGCTTAAGTCCCTCAACCCAGTACTTC
.	few	TRBV5-1	TRBJ1-1	CASKAPGVNTEAFF	TGCGCCAGCAAAGCCCCAGGGGTGAACACTGAAGCTTTCTTT
TRBD1	few	TRBV20-1	TRBJ2-3	CSIQGASDTQYF	TGCAGTATACAGGGGGCGTCCGATACGCAGTATTTT
.	.	TRBV9	TRBJ2-5	CASSLPEEQYF	TGTGCCAGCAGCCTACCGGAAGAGCAGTACTTC
TRBD2	.	TRBV4-2	TRBJ2-3	CASSQAPPLAGSRGADTQYF	TGTGCCAGCAGCCAAGCGCCCCCGCTAGCGGGATCCCGAGGGGCAGATACGCAGTATTTT
.	.	TRBV27	TRBJ1-6	CASSLYGGPLHF	TGTGCCAGCAGTTTGTATGGGGGACCCCTCCACTTT